This T cell receptor (beta chain) was captured by sequencing in a study of shared clonotypes between healthy human individuals. The ends were cut back, 3 bases at V and 4 bases at J, with 9 bases in the middle. The CDR3 length is 13 residues. Looked up from germline, CDR1 is SQVTM and CDR2 is ANQGSEA. Using immunoSEQ multiplex PCR, the repertoire was profiled, and TCRdb retains in-frame clones only, with some absent. The sample holds 550,000 to 600,000 clones, around 80% seen once. The sequencing sample was made of PBMCs. V usage is TRBV29-1 and J usage is TRBJ2-2, with D possibly matching TRBD2 (5 bases). The clonotype comes from a woman aged 40 to 49 in good health. Some clones in this sample may be carry-over from other donors' samples. The CDR3 sequence: CSVERVGTGELFF. CDR3 sequence (DNA): TGCAGCGTTGAGCGGGTGGGCACCGGGGAGCTGTTTTTT.